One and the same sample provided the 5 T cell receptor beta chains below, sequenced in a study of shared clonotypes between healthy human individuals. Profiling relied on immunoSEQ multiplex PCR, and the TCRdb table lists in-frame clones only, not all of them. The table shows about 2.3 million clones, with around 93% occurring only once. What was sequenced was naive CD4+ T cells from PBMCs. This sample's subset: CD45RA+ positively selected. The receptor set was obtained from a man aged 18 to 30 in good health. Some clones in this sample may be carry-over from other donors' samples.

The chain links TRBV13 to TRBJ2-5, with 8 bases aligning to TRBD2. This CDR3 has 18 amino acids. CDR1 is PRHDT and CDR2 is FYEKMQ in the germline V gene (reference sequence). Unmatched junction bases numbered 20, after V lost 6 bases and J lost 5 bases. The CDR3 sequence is CASSLAGFLDTLGETQYF. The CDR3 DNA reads TGTGCCAGCAGTCTAGCGGGTTTCTTGGACACCCTGGGGGAGACCCAGTACTTC.

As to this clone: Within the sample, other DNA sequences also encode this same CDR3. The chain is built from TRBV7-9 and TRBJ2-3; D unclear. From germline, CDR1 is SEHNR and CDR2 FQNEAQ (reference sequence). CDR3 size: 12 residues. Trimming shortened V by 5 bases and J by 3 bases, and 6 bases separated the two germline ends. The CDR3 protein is CASSTRTDTQYF. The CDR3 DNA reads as TGTGCCAGCAGCACCCGAACAGATACGCAGTATTTT.

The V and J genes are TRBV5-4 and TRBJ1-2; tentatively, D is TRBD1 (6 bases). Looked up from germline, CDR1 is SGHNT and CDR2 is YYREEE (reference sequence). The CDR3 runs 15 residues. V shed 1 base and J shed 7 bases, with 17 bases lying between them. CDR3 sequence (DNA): TGTGCCAGCAGCTTGCAACTTACGGGACAATCTGGCTACACCTTC. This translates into CASSLQLTGQSGYTF. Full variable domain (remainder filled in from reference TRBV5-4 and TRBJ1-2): ETGVTQSPTHLIKTRGQQVTLRCSSQSGHNTVSWYQQALGQGPQFIFQYYREEENGRGNFPPRFSGLQFPNYSSELNVNALELDDSALYLCASSLQLTGQSGYTFGSGTRLTVV.

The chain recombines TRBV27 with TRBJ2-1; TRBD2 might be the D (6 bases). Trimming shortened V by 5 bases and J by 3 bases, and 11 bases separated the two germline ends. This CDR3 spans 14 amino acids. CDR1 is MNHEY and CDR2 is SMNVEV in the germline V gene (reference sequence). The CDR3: CASSRLAVYNEQFF. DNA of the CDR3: TGTGCCAGCAGTCGGTTAGCGGTCTACAATGAGCAGTTCTTC.

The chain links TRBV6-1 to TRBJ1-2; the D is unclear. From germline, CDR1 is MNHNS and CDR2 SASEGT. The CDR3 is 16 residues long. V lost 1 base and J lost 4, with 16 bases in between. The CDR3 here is CASSEGGKFAPYGYTF. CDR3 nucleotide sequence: TGTGCCAGCAGTGAAGGGGGAAAGTTCGCTCCCTATGGCTACACCTTC.